This entry lists 3 T cell receptor beta chains sequenced from one sample in a study of blood T cell repertoires in COVID-19 (dated by TCRdb to the early 2020s). Library preparation was by the immunoSEQ multiplex PCR assay. TCRdb re-hosts the immuneACCESS table, in-frame sequences only. Its copies lack some clones; in the studies checked, an unresolved V gene accounts for under half of them, and the cause for the rest is not known. The sample has about 170,000 clones on record, around four fifths of them singletons. Less than 4.5% of the sample is taken by the ten largest. The material sequenced was PBMCs or T cells enriched from blood (not recorded which). These receptor sequences come from a woman aged 50 to 60 in a cohort exposed to, infected with or recovered from COVID-19 (not recorded which).

The CDR3 region is CASSSQGPSSYEQYF. The CDR3 region has the DNA TGTGCCAGCAGTTCACAGGGGCCTTCCTCCTACGAGCAGTACTTC. This chain connects TRBV6-5 to TRBJ2-7, with 7 positions matching TRBD1. CDR1 and CDR2 from the germline V gene are MNHEY and SVGAGI. V shed 4 bases, J shed 0 bases, and the junction held 6 bases outside the gene matches. The CDR3 has 15 amino acids.

V and J are TRBV19 and TRBJ1-1; 10 positions agree with TRBD1. The germline CDR1 and CDR2 sequences are LNHDA and SQIVND (reference sequence). The CDR3 length is 16 residues. V lost 5 bases and J lost 6; bases outside the gene matches: 12. The CDR3 region has the DNA TGTGCCAGTAGTTCATCCGGGACAGGGGTTAGGGCTGAAGCTTTCTTT. This gives the protein CASSSSGTGVRAEAFF.

The rearrangement joins TRBV3-1 (or the pseudogene TRBV3-2) to TRBJ2-7; TRBD2 might be the D (6 bases). The CDR3 loop spans 13 amino acids. Per the germline V gene, CDR1 is LGHDT and CDR2 is YNNKEL (reference sequence). V dropped 1 base and J dropped 7 bases, with 11 bases sitting between them. The CDR3 DNA is TGTGCCAGCAGCCAAGTCGACGGGGGAGAGCAGTACTTC. It encodes CASSQVDGGEQYF.